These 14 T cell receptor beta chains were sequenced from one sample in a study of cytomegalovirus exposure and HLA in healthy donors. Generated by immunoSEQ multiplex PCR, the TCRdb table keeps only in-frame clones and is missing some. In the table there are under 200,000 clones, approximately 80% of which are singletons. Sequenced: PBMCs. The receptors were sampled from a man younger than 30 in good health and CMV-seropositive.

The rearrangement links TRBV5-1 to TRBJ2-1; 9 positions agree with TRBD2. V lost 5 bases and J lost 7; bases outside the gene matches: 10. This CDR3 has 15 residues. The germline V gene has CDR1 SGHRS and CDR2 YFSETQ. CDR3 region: CASSLAGDFPNEQFF. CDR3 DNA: TGCGCCAGCAGTTTAGCGGGAGATTTCCCTAATGAGCAGTTCTTC.

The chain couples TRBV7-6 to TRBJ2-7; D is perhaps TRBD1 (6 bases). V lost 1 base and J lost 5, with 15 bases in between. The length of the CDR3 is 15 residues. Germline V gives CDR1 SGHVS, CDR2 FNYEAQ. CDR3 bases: TGTGCCAGCAGCTTAGGGACAGATCTAAGTCACGAGCAGTACTTC. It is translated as CASSLGTDLSHEQYF.

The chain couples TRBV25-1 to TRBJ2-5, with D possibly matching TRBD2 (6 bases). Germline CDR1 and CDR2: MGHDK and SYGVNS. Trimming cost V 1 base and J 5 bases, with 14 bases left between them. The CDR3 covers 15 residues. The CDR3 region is CASSESGREAETQYF. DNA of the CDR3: TGTGCCAGCAGTGAATCCGGCAGGGAGGCCGAGACCCAGTACTTC.

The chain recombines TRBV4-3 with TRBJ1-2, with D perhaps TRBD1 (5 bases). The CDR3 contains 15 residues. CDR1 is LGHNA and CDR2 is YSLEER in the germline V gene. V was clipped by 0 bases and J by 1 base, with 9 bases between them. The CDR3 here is CASSQEDTFNYGYTF. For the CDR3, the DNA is TGCGCCAGCAGCCAAGAGGACACCTTTAACTATGGCTACACCTTC.

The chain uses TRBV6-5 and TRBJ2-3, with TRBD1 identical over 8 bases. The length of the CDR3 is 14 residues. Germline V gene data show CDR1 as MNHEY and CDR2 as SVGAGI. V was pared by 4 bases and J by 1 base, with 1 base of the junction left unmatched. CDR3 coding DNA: TGTGCCAGCAGTTTGGGACAGGGCACAGATACGCAGTATTTT. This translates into CASSLGQGTDTQYF.

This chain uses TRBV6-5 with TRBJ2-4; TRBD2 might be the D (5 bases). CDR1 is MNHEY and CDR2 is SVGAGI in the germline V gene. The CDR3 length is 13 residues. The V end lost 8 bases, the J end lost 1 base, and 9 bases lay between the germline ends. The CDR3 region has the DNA TGTGCCAGCCGCGAGGGTGCCAAAAACATTCAGTACTTC. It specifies CASREGAKNIQYF.

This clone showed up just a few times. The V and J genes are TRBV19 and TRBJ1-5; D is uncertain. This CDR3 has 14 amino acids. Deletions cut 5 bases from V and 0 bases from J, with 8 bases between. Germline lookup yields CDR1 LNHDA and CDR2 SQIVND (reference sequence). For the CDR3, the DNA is TGTGCCAGTAGTGCCTCCAGTAGCAATCAGCCCCAGCATTTT. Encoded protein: CASSASSSNQPQHF.

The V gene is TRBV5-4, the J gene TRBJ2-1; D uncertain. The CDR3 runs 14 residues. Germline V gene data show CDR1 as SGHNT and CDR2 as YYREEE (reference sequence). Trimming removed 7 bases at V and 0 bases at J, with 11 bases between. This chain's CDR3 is CASFRLPSYNEQFF. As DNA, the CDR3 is TGTGCCAGCTTCCGACTCCCCTCCTACAATGAGCAGTTCTTC.

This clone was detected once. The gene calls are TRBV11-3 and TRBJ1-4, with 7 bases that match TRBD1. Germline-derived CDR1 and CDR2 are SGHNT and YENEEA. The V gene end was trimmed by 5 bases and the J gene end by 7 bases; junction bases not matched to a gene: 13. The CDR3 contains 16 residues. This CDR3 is CASSARQGGGSEKLFF. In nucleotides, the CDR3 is TGTGCCAGCAGCGCCAGACAGGGCGGAGGTTCTGAAAAACTGTTTTTT.

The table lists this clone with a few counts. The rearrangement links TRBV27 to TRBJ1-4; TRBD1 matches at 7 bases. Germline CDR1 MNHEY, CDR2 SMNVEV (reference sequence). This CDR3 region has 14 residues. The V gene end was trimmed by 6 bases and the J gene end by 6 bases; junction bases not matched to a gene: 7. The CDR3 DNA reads TGTGCCAGCAGCCCGGACAGGACTTATGAAAAACTGTTTTTT. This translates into CASSPDRTYEKLFF.

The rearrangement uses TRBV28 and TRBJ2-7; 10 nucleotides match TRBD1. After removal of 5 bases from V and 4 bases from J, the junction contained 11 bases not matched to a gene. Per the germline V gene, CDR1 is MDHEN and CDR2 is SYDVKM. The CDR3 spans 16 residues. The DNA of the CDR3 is TGTGCCAGCAGTCCGCCGGGACAGGGGAGGGGGTACGAGCAGTACTTC. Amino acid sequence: CASSPPGQGRGYEQYF.

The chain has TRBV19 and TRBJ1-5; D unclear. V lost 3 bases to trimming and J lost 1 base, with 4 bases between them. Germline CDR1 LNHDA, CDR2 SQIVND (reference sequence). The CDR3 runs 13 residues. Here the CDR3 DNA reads TGTGCCAGTAGTATTGAGAGCAATCAGCCCCAGCATTTT. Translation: CASSIESNQPQHF. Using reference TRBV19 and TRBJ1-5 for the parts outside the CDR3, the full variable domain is DGGITQSPKYLFRKEGQNVTLSCEQNLNHDAMYWYRQDPGQGLRLIYYSQIVNDFQKGDIAEGYSVSREKKESFPLTVTSAQKNPTAFYLCASSIESNQPQHFGDGTRLSIL.

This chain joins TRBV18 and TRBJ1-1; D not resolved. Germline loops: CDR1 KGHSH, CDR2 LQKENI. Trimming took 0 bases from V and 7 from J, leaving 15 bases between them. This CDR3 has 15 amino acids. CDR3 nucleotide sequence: TGTGCCAGCTCACCACCTTCGGTACGAAGTAGTGAAGCTTTCTTT. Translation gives CASSPPSVRSSEAFF.

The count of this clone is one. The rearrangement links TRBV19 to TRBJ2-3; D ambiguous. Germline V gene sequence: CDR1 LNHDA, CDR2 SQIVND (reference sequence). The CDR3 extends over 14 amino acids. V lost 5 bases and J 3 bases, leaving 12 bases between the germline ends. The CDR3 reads CASSVVADTDTQYF. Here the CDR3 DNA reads TGTGCCAGTAGTGTCGTGGCGGATACAGATACGCAGTATTTT.